Listed below are T cell receptor beta chains from one sample, sequenced in a study of T cells in Graves' hyperthyroidism and ophthalmopathy. A single record per CDR3 protein comes from TCRdb applying MiXCR to the multiplex PCR reads. The sample records over 150,000 distinct CDR3 sequences, 17% being singletons. The sample consisted of blood. These receptor sequences come from a woman between 45 and 65 years old with Graves' hyperthyroidism. Both conserved end residues are part of each CDR3. Each record gives: V gene, clone size, J gene, D gene, CDR3 protein, CDR3 DNA. D genes are given only for firm matches. Only some rows state a clone size, as once, few, many or a class for expanded clones.

v_call: TRBV5-1
clone_size: many
j_call: TRBJ2-3
d_call: NA
cdr3_aa: CASSQEPSTDTQYF
cdr3_nt: TGCGCCAGCAGCCAGGAGCCTAGCACAGATACGCAGTATTTT

v_call: TRBV18
clone_size: many
j_call: TRBJ2-3
d_call: NA
cdr3_aa: CASSPRILKNTDTQYF
cdr3_nt: TGTGCCAGCTCACCACGGATACTCAAGAACACAGATACGCAGTATTTT

v_call: TRBV7-2
clone_size: NA
j_call: TRBJ1-2
d_call: TRBD1
cdr3_aa: CASSLWQGDGYTF
cdr3_nt: TGTGCCAGCAGCTTATGGCAGGGGGATGGCTACACCTTC

v_call: TRBV4-1
clone_size: few
j_call: TRBJ1-1
d_call: NA
cdr3_aa: CASSQDAGANTEAFF
cdr3_nt: TGCGCCAGCAGCCAAGATGCAGGCGCTAACACTGAAGCTTTCTTT

v_call: TRBV27
clone_size: many
j_call: TRBJ2-2
d_call: NA
cdr3_aa: CASSLRATGELFF
cdr3_nt: TGTGCCAGCAGTTTGCGGGCCACCGGGGAGCTGTTTTTT

v_call: TRBV18
clone_size: many
j_call: TRBJ2-7
d_call: NA
cdr3_aa: CASSPASGQSGYEQYF
cdr3_nt: TGTGCCAGCTCACCCGCTTCCGGGCAGAGCGGCTACGAGCAGTACTTC

v_call: TRBV5-1
clone_size: many
j_call: TRBJ1-4
d_call: TRBD1
cdr3_aa: CASSLTGGNEKLFF
cdr3_nt: TGTGCCAGCAGTTTGACAGGGGGTAATGAAAAACTGTTTTTT

v_call: TRBV27
clone_size: NA
j_call: TRBJ2-1
d_call: NA
cdr3_aa: CASSLATSTDEQFF
cdr3_nt: TGTGCCAGCAGTTTAGCGACTAGTACAGATGAGCAGTTCTTC

v_call: TRBV20-1
clone_size: many
j_call: TRBJ1-2
d_call: NA
cdr3_aa: CSASPVAGYTF
cdr3_nt: TGCAGTGCTAGTCCCGTCGCAGGCTACACCTTC

v_call: TRBV20-1
clone_size: many
j_call: TRBJ1-1
d_call: NA
cdr3_aa: CSARSVNTEAFF
cdr3_nt: TGCAGTGCTAGATCGGTGAACACTGAAGCTTTCTTT

v_call: TRBV7-9
clone_size: many
j_call: TRBJ1-3
d_call: NA
cdr3_aa: CASSLSHSGNTIYF
cdr3_nt: TGTGCCAGCAGCCTAAGCCACTCTGGAAACACCATATATTTT

v_call: TRBV14
clone_size: many
j_call: TRBJ2-7
d_call: NA
cdr3_aa: CASSPWGTTYEQYF
cdr3_nt: TGTGCCAGCAGCCCGTGGGGGACAACCTACGAGCAGTACTTC

v_call: TRBV29-1
clone_size: many
j_call: TRBJ2-7
d_call: NA
cdr3_aa: CSVEARGHYGQYF
cdr3_nt: TGCAGCGTTGAAGCAAGGGGCCACTACGGGCAGTACTTC

v_call: TRBV27
clone_size: many
j_call: TRBJ2-7
d_call: NA
cdr3_aa: CASSPIPRGEQYF
cdr3_nt: TGTGCCAGCAGTCCGATCCCTAGGGGAGAGCAGTACTTC

v_call: TRBV18
clone_size: NA
j_call: TRBJ2-2
d_call: NA
cdr3_aa: CASSQDRATGELFF
cdr3_nt: TGTGCCAGCTCACAAGACAGAGCCACCGGGGAGCTGTTTTTT

v_call: TRBV28
clone_size: many
j_call: TRBJ1-2
d_call: TRBD1
cdr3_aa: CASSSRTGVYGYTF
cdr3_nt: TGTGCCAGCAGCTCCCGGACAGGGGTCTATGGCTACACCTTC

v_call: TRBV6-1
clone_size: many
j_call: TRBJ2-5
d_call: NA
cdr3_aa: CASNSQPMGVQETQYF
cdr3_nt: TGTGCCAGCAACAGCCAGCCTATGGGGGTCCAAGAGACCCAGTACTTC

v_call: TRBV7-2
clone_size: few
j_call: TRBJ1-3
d_call: NA
cdr3_aa: CASSRVSGNTIYF
cdr3_nt: TGTGCCAGCAGTAGGGTATCTGGAAACACCATATATTTT

v_call: TRBV5-4
clone_size: few
j_call: TRBJ1-1
d_call: NA
cdr3_aa: CASSLAGGILLNTEAFF
cdr3_nt: TGTGCCAGCAGCTTGGCCGGGGGCATCCTACTGAACACTGAAGCTTTCTTT

v_call: TRBV2
clone_size: many
j_call: TRBJ2-7
d_call: NA
cdr3_aa: CASRDTFYEQYF
cdr3_nt: TGTGCCAGCAGGGACACCTTCTACGAGCAGTACTTC

v_call: TRBV5-1
clone_size: many
j_call: TRBJ1-1
d_call: NA
cdr3_aa: CASSLIQNTEAFF
cdr3_nt: TGCGCCAGCAGCTTGATACAGAACACTGAAGCTTTCTTT

v_call: TRBV6-2/TRBV6-3
clone_size: NA
j_call: TRBJ1-5
d_call: NA
cdr3_aa: CASSMAVSNQPQHF
cdr3_nt: TGTGCCAGCAGTATGGCAGTTAGCAATCAGCCCCAGCATTTT

v_call: TRBV19
clone_size: few
j_call: TRBJ2-7
d_call: NA
cdr3_aa: CASSKSATYEQYF
cdr3_nt: TGTGCCAGTAGTAAGTCAGCCACCTACGAGCAGTACTTC

v_call: TRBV4-1
clone_size: few
j_call: TRBJ1-5
d_call: NA
cdr3_aa: CASSRPGDLQPQHF
cdr3_nt: TGCGCCAGCAGCCGCCCAGGGGACCTTCAGCCCCAGCATTTT

v_call: TRBV6-1
clone_size: many
j_call: TRBJ1-5
d_call: NA
cdr3_aa: CASSIPPRSGGDQPQHF
cdr3_nt: TGTGCCAGCAGTATCCCCCCCCGGAGCGGGGGGGATCAGCCCCAGCATTTT

v_call: TRBV3-1
clone_size: many
j_call: TRBJ2-4
d_call: NA
cdr3_aa: CASSQEFSRAKNIQYF
cdr3_nt: TGTGCCAGCAGCCAAGAATTTTCCCGAGCCAAAAACATTCAGTACTTC

v_call: TRBV7-9
clone_size: many
j_call: TRBJ1-2
d_call: NA
cdr3_aa: CASRYSDGYTF
cdr3_nt: TGTGCCAGCAGATACAGCGATGGCTACACCTTC

v_call: TRBV18
clone_size: NA
j_call: TRBJ1-4
d_call: NA
cdr3_aa: CASSPRNLKNCFF
cdr3_nt: NA

v_call: TRBV7-9
clone_size: many
j_call: TRBJ2-5
d_call: TRBD2
cdr3_aa: CASSFVGLAGEETQYF
cdr3_nt: TGTGCCAGCAGCTTCGTCGGACTAGCGGGGGAGGAGACCCAGTACTTC

v_call: TRBV7-9
clone_size: many
j_call: TRBJ2-7
d_call: TRBD1
cdr3_aa: CASSSHGQADSYEQYF
cdr3_nt: TGTGCCAGCAGCTCCCATGGACAGGCTGACTCCTACGAGCAGTACTTC

v_call: TRBV20-1
clone_size: many
j_call: TRBJ1-4
d_call: TRBD1
cdr3_aa: CSASRGPNEKLFF
cdr3_nt: TGCAGTGCTTCAAGGGGGCCCAATGAAAAACTGTTTTTT

v_call: TRBV20-1
clone_size: few
j_call: TRBJ1-1
d_call: TRBD1
cdr3_aa: CSARTGTGAEAFF
cdr3_nt: TGCAGTGCTAGAACCGGGACAGGGGCCGAAGCTTTCTTT

v_call: TRBV19
clone_size: NA
j_call: TRBJ2-3
d_call: NA
cdr3_aa: CASSDQSRDTQYF
cdr3_nt: TGTGCCAGTAGTGACCAGTCCCGAGATACGCAGTATTTT

v_call: TRBV7-2
clone_size: many
j_call: TRBJ2-7
d_call: NA
cdr3_aa: CASSPVTGSYEQYF
cdr3_nt: TGTGCCAGCAGCCCGGTGACTGGCTCCTACGAGCAGTACTTC

v_call: TRBV20-1
clone_size: few
j_call: TRBJ1-3
d_call: NA
cdr3_aa: CSARGRGPNTIYF
cdr3_nt: TGCAGTGCTAGAGGCAGGGGCCCAAACACCATATATTTT

v_call: TRBV11-2
clone_size: NA
j_call: TRBJ2-7
d_call: TRBD2
cdr3_aa: CASSLMVTSGYEQYF
cdr3_nt: TGTGCCAGCAGCTTAATGGTGACTAGCGGCTACGAGCAGTACTTC

v_call: TRBV7-9
clone_size: many
j_call: TRBJ2-6
d_call: NA
cdr3_aa: CASSFSLNPRTAGANVLTF
cdr3_nt: TGTGCCAGCAGCTTTTCGCTTAATCCTAGGACGGCTGGGGCCAACGTCCTGACTTTC

v_call: TRBV6-5
clone_size: NA
j_call: TRBJ2-7
d_call: NA
cdr3_aa: CASSYRGSAGGIEQYF
cdr3_nt: TGTGCCAGCAGTTATCGGGGAAGCGCCGGTGGGATCGAGCAGTACTTC

v_call: TRBV9
clone_size: many
j_call: TRBJ2-1
d_call: NA
cdr3_aa: CASSAHTSLNEQFF
cdr3_nt: TGTGCCAGCAGCGCGCACACATCACTCAATGAGCAGTTCTTC

v_call: TRBV20-1
clone_size: many
j_call: TRBJ1-2
d_call: TRBD1
cdr3_aa: CSAGQGSDYGYTF
cdr3_nt: TGCAGTGCCGGACAGGGATCGGACTATGGCTACACCTTC

v_call: TRBV20-1
clone_size: many
j_call: TRBJ2-3
d_call: NA
cdr3_aa: CSARDPAPDTQYF
cdr3_nt: TGCAGTGCTAGAGATCCGGCGCCAGATACGCAGTATTTT

v_call: TRBV9
clone_size: many
j_call: TRBJ1-2
d_call: NA
cdr3_aa: CASSQGNYGYTF
cdr3_nt: TGTGCCAGCAGCCAAGGGAACTATGGCTACACCTTC

v_call: TRBV28
clone_size: many
j_call: TRBJ1-2
d_call: NA
cdr3_aa: CASSVTERVGYGYTF
cdr3_nt: TGTGCCAGCAGTGTCACAGAAAGGGTAGGCTATGGCTACACCTTC

v_call: TRBV6-1
clone_size: many
j_call: TRBJ2-2
d_call: NA
cdr3_aa: CASSDAGELFF
cdr3_nt: TGTGCCAGCAGTGACGCCGGGGAGCTGTTTTTT

v_call: TRBV6-1
clone_size: many
j_call: TRBJ1-1
d_call: NA
cdr3_aa: CASRTGSGRYMNTEAFF
cdr3_nt: TGTGCCAGCAGGACGGGGTCGGGCAGGTACATGAACACTGAAGCTTTCTTT

v_call: TRBV15
clone_size: many
j_call: TRBJ1-5
d_call: NA
cdr3_aa: CATSRDLAGDQPQHF
cdr3_nt: TGTGCCACCAGCAGAGATCTCGCCGGGGATCAGCCCCAGCATTTT

v_call: TRBV29-1
clone_size: many
j_call: TRBJ1-1
d_call: NA
cdr3_aa: CSAVYTEAFF
cdr3_nt: TGCAGCGCTGTATACACTGAAGCTTTCTTT

v_call: TRBV27
clone_size: NA
j_call: TRBJ2-7
d_call: NA
cdr3_aa: CASSSLLGEQYF
cdr3_nt: TGTGCCAGCAGCTCCCTGCTGGGGGAGCAGTACTTC

v_call: TRBV5-1
clone_size: NA
j_call: TRBJ2-1
d_call: NA
cdr3_aa: CASSPDSFNEQFF
cdr3_nt: TGCGCCAGCAGCCCAGACAGCTTCAATGAGCAGTTCTTC

v_call: TRBV20-1
clone_size: few
j_call: TRBJ1-3
d_call: NA
cdr3_aa: CSAEIDTLGNTIYF
cdr3_nt: TGCAGTGCTGAGATAGACACCTTAGGAAACACCATATATTTT

v_call: TRBV11-3
clone_size: many
j_call: TRBJ2-5
d_call: TRBD1
cdr3_aa: CASSLGRRQGETQYF
cdr3_nt: TGTGCCAGCAGCTTGGGGCGTAGACAGGGGGAGACCCAGTACTTC

v_call: TRBV7-9
clone_size: few
j_call: TRBJ2-1
d_call: NA
cdr3_aa: CASPYSENYNEQFF
cdr3_nt: TGTGCCAGCCCCTACAGTGAGAACTACAATGAGCAGTTCTTC

v_call: TRBV19
clone_size: many
j_call: TRBJ1-1
d_call: NA
cdr3_aa: CASSIERLATEAFF
cdr3_nt: TGTGCCAGTAGTATCGAGCGGCTGGCCACTGAAGCTTTCTTT

v_call: TRBV7-6
clone_size: NA
j_call: TRBJ2-3
d_call: TRBD2
cdr3_aa: CASSRTSGGSDTQYF
cdr3_nt: TGTGCCAGCAGCAGGACTAGCGGGGGCTCAGATACGCAGTATTTT

v_call: TRBV29-1
clone_size: many
j_call: TRBJ2-1
d_call: NA
cdr3_aa: CSGSAVGVEQFF
cdr3_nt: TGCAGCGGTAGCGCCGTCGGGGTAGAGCAGTTCTTC

v_call: TRBV12-3/TRBV12-4
clone_size: NA
j_call: TRBJ2-5
d_call: TRBD1
cdr3_aa: CASSFTQGARGETQYF
cdr3_nt: TGTGCCAGCAGTTTCACCCAGGGGGCGAGGGGAGAGACCCAGTACTTC

v_call: TRBV5-1
clone_size: many
j_call: TRBJ1-2
d_call: TRBD1
cdr3_aa: CASSRGQGVYGYTF
cdr3_nt: TGCGCCAGCAGCAGAGGACAGGGCGTCTATGGCTACACCTTC

v_call: TRBV6-1
clone_size: many
j_call: TRBJ1-6
d_call: NA
cdr3_aa: CASSELGSNSPLHF
cdr3_nt: TGTGCCAGCAGTGAATTAGGGAGCAATTCACCCCTCCACTTT

v_call: TRBV20-1
clone_size: many
j_call: TRBJ1-2
d_call: NA
cdr3_aa: CSARWTQTRALGGGYTF
cdr3_nt: TGCAGTGCTAGATGGACCCAAACGAGGGCCTTGGGAGGCGGCTACACCTTC

v_call: TRBV28
clone_size: many
j_call: TRBJ2-7
d_call: NA
cdr3_aa: CASSEYEQYF
cdr3_nt: TGTGCCAGCAGCGAATACGAGCAGTACTTC